Listed below are T cell receptor beta chains from one sample, sequenced in a study of beta chain features in type 1 diabetes. The assay was immunoSEQ multiplex PCR, and TCRdb's table has in-frame clones only and misses some. Among under 300,000 clones listed, around 15% were seen once. Sequencing input: naive CD4+ T cells from blood. These receptors came from a man aged 30-40 years with type 1 diabetes. The CDR3 runs from the conserved cysteine through the conserved F or W. A D gene is named only where the DNA matches it firmly. Some rows mark clone size as missing; the rest say once, few, many or name a class of expanded clone.

D gene	J gene	clone size	V gene	CDR3 DNA	CDR3 protein
NA	TRBJ2-2	few	TRBV29-1	TGCAGCGTCAACAGACTAGTCTCCGGGGAGCTGTTTTTT	CSVNRLVSGELFF
TRBD1	TRBJ2-7	NA	TRBV6-6	TGTGCCAGCAACACGGGACAGGGTTCCTACGAGCAGTACTTC	CASNTGQGSYEQYF
NA	TRBJ2-3	few	TRBV5-1	TGCGCCAGCAGCTTGTTTGGTAGTTCCGGTCGTACCGATACGCAGTATTTT	CASSLFGSSGRTDTQYF
TRBD1	TRBJ1-1	few	TRBV29-1	TGCAGCGTCCATACAGGGGTCCCTGGGACCACTGAAGCTTTCTTT	CSVHTGVPGTTEAFF
NA	TRBJ2-1	few	TRBV13	TGTGCCAGCAGTCCAGGCCTCCCCGCCACTGAGCAGTTCTTC	CASSPGLPATEQFF
NA	TRBJ2-7	NA	TRBV7-9	TGTGCCAGCAGGAGGGGGATGGTCGGCGAGCAGTACTTC	CASRRGMVGEQYF
NA	TRBJ2-1	NA	TRBV7-2	TGTGCCAGCAGCTTACGCCGGGGCGAGGGGAACAATGAGCAGTTCTTC	CASSLRRGEGNNEQFF
NA	TRBJ1-4	NA	TRBV7-2	TGTGCCAGCAGCGCAAACCGGGGAAATGAAAAACTGTTTTTT	CASSANRGNEKLFF
NA	TRBJ2-7	NA	TRBV5-4	TGTGCCAGCAGGAGCCTAAACTCCTACGAGCAGTACTTC	CASRSLNSYEQYF
NA	TRBJ2-1	few	TRBV7-8	TGTGCCAGCAGCGTTGGACAGACCGACAATGAGCAGTTCTTC	CASSVGQTDNEQFF
TRBD2	TRBJ2-3	NA	TRBV30	TGTGCCTGGAGTGTGGCTAGCGGGAGGGCCAGGGATACGCAGTATTTT	CAWSVASGRARDTQYF
TRBD2	TRBJ2-3	few	TRBV5-1	TGCGCCAGCAGCCGGGAGGGATCAGATACGCAGTATTTT	CASSREGSDTQYF
NA	TRBJ2-5	NA	TRBV7-8	TGTGCCAGCAGACGTAGGGGGACGGGAGAGACCCAGTACTTC	CASRRRGTGETQYF
NA	TRBJ2-2	NA	TRBV7-8	TGTGCCAGCAGCTTACACAGAAACACCGGGGAGCTGTTTTTT	CASSLHRNTGELFF
TRBD1	TRBJ2-4	NA	TRBV29-1	TGCAGCGTTGGACAGGGTTCGAACATTCAGTACTTC	CSVGQGSNIQYF
NA	TRBJ2-3	NA	TRBV28	TGTGCCAGCAGTTCCGGGGAAGATACGCAGTATTTT	CASSSGEDTQYF
NA	TRBJ2-5	NA	TRBV7-9	TGTGCCAGCAGCTTACAGGGGCGCCAAGAGACCCAGTACTTC	CASSLQGRQETQYF
TRBD1	TRBJ2-7	few	TRBV4-1	TGCGCCAGCAGCCAACCCGGGACAGGCTACGAGCAGTACTTC	CASSQPGTGYEQYF
NA	TRBJ2-7	NA	TRBV7-9	TGTGCCAGCAGCACCTTGCAAGGGGATCAGCAGTACTTC	CASSTLQGDQQYF
NA	TRBJ2-5	few	TRBV7-9	TGTGCCAGCAGCTTAGGTCTAGCCCGAGAGACCCAGTACTTC	CASSLGLARETQYF
NA	TRBJ2-7	NA	TRBV28	TGTGCCAGCAGTTTGGGGGTCCGGGAGCAGTACTTC	CASSLGVREQYF
NA	TRBJ1-5	NA	TRBV9	TGTGCCAGCAGCGTAGATGGCAATCAGCCCCAGCATTTT	CASSVDGNQPQHF
NA	TRBJ2-1	NA	TRBV28	TGTGCCAGCAGTCTCGCCCAATATGAGCAGTTCTTC	CASSLAQYEQFF
NA	TRBJ1-4	NA	TRBV29-1	TGCAGCGCCCGGGACCCAAATGAAAAACTGTTTTTT	CSARDPNEKLFF
NA	TRBJ1-1	few	TRBV4-1	TGCGCCAGCAGCCAAGATAGAACTGAAGCTTTCTTT	CASSQDRTEAFF
NA	TRBJ2-5	NA	TRBV20-1	TGCAGTGCTCCCCTAGTGACCCAGTACTTC	CSAPLVTQYF
TRBD2	TRBJ2-7	NA	TRBV7-2	TGTGCCAGCAGCCCCCACGGGACTAGCGGGAACGAGCAGTACTTC	CASSPHGTSGNEQYF
NA	TRBJ2-2	NA	TRBV29-1	TGCAGCGTTTGGGTCGGCGCGAACACCGGGGAGCTGTTTTTT	CSVWVGANTGELFF
NA	TRBJ2-7	few	TRBV29-1	TGCAGCGTTGAAGGACTTACCTACGAGCAGTACTTC	CSVEGLTYEQYF
TRBD2	TRBJ2-1	NA	TRBV27	TGTGCCAGCAGTCCATTTGCTAGCGGGTCCCACAATGAGCAGTTCTTC	CASSPFASGSHNEQFF
NA	TRBJ1-1	few	TRBV12-5	TGTGCTAGTGGTTTGGGCGACACTGAAGCTTTCTTT	CASGLGDTEAFF
NA	TRBJ2-5	few	TRBV29-1	TGCAGCGCTTCGACAGGGAGGCAAGAGACCCAGTACTTC	CSASTGRQETQYF
NA	TRBJ2-5	few	TRBV5-6	TGTGCCAGCAGCTTGAACGGCTTGGGGGGGACCCAGTACTTC	CASSLNGLGGTQYF
TRBD1	TRBJ2-6	few	TRBV10-3	TGTGCCATCAGTGTTAACAGGGGGCTGGCTGGGGCCAACGTCCTGACTTTC	CAISVNRGLAGANVLTF
NA	TRBJ2-5	few	TRBV7-9	TGTGCCAGCAGTAGAGGCGGAGGGACCCAGTACTTC	CASSRGGGTQYF
NA	TRBJ1-2	few	TRBV30	TGTGCCTGGAGTGGCTCCGCCCTAGGCTATGGCTACACCTTC	CAWSGSALGYGYTF
TRBD1	TRBJ2-7	NA	TRBV29-1	TGCAGCGTTCTCAACTCCGGGACAGGGCAAAGGCAGTACTTC	CSVLNSGTGQRQYF
NA	TRBJ2-1	few	TRBV5-4	TGTGCCAGCAGCGTGGACCAGGGGAATGAGCAGTTCTTC	CASSVDQGNEQFF
NA	TRBJ2-3	few	TRBV29-1	TGCAGCGTGCGCGGGACGGACAGCACAGATACGCAGTATTTT	CSVRGTDSTDTQYF
NA	TRBJ2-7	few	TRBV29-1	TGCAGCGTTGGCCCGAGGGGGGCCTCCTACGAGCAGTACTTC	CSVGPRGASYEQYF
TRBD2	TRBJ2-3	few	TRBV7-2	TGTGCCAGGGGACTAGCGGGAAGCACAGATACGCAGTATTTT	CARGLAGSTDTQYF
TRBD1	TRBJ2-7	few	TRBV29-1	TGCAGCGTTGGGAGACAGGGGATAAACGAGCAGTACTTC	CSVGRQGINEQYF
NA	TRBJ1-1	NA	TRBV7-2	TGTGCCAGCAGCCCAACCTACAGGGCGCAAGCTTTCTTT	CASSPTYRAQAFF
NA	TRBJ1-1	NA	TRBV2	TGTGCCAGCTCCTGGGGACCTAAAGCTTTCTTT	CASSWGPKAFF
NA	TRBJ2-1	NA	TRBV29-1	TGCAGCGCTGAAGGGGGGGCTGGTGAGCAGTTCTTC	CSAEGGAGEQFF
TRBD1	TRBJ1-5	few	TRBV29-1	TGCAGCGTTGGGCCAGGGGGCGAGCCCCAGCATTTT	CSVGPGGEPQHF
NA	TRBJ2-4	NA	TRBV5-1	TGCGCCAGCAGCGCGGCTGGCATTCAGTACTTC	CASSAAGIQYF
NA	TRBJ2-3	NA	TRBV6-5	TGTGCCAGCAGTTCGAGCGGGTCCACAGATACGCAGTATTTT	CASSSSGSTDTQYF